What follows are 32 T cell receptor beta chains derived from one specimen sequenced in a study of tumor-infiltrating lymphocytes in primary liver carcinoma. Unsorted whole blood yielded blood RNA, and germline DNA was extracted as well. cDNA specific to TCR beta was made from 500 ng of total RNA, with a constant-region primer employed for priming. Three-round nested multiplex PCR performed with slightly modified ARM-PCR produced the TCR beta libraries. Both of the initial two PCR rounds ran for approximately 10 cycles and employed TRBV1-TRBV30 forward primers alongside a C-beta reverse primer. TCRdb re-called the multiplex PCR reads through MiXCR, storing one row per CDR3 protein. The table shows around 170,000 distinct CDR3 sequences, with over 45% occurring only once. The sequenced sample consisted of peripheral blood. These receptors all stem from a man aged 35-49 years with primary liver carcinoma and hepatitis B virus infection.

The sample holds one count of this clonotype. It may be a read error: a sequence one base away is much more abundant. The V gene is TRBV11-2, the J gene TRBJ2-2; D call uncertain. V gave up 3 bases and J gave up 1 base, with 12 bases separating them. This CDR3 is 16 amino acids long. Germline V gene data show CDR1 as SGHAT and CDR2 as FQNNGV. The CDR3 loop is CASSFDQRENTGELFF. DNA of the CDR3: TGTGCCAGCAGCTTCGATCAGAGAGAGAACACCGGGGAGCTGTTTTTT.

V usage is TRBV12-3 or TRBV12-4 and J usage is TRBJ2-1, with 7 bases identical to TRBD2. With V trimmed by 4 bases and J by 4 bases, 7 bases remained unmatched. This CDR3 has 15 amino acids. CDR3 DNA: TGTGCCAGCAGTTCGCGGCGGGAGAATTACAATGAGCAGTTCTTC. It codes for CASSSRRENYNEQFF.

Many counts were recorded for this clonotype. The rearrangement joins TRBV6-5 to TRBJ1-3; possibly TRBD1 for D (5 bases). Trimming took off 4 bases at V and 3 bases at J, with 10 bases between the two ends. This CDR3 has 14 amino acids. Germline CDR1 is MNHEY and CDR2 is SVGAGI. CDR3 DNA sequence: TGTGCCAGCAGTTTTACGGGGGTTGGAAACACCATATATTTT. It encodes CASSFTGVGNTIYF.

About this clonotype itself: The junction departs from the called germline gene at one end, perhaps through a read error. The chain has TRBV11-1 and TRBJ2-1; D perhaps matches TRBD2 (6 bases). Germline V CDR1 and CDR2: SGHAT, FQDESV (reference sequence). This CDR3 is built from 16 residues. The CDR3 loop is CASSSILRRGTNEQFF. The DNA for the CDR3 is TGTGCCAGCAGCTCCATTCTTCGACGGGGGACGAATGAGCAGTTTTTC.

Note on this clonotype: Without the conserved terminal phenylalanine or tryptophan, this CDR3 likely stems from a read error. The chain uses TRBV11-2 and TRBJ2-7; D gene unclear. In germline, CDR1 is SGHAT, CDR2 FQNNGV. Trimming took off 10 bases at V and 2 bases at J, with 18 bases between the two ends. The CDR3 extends over 14 amino acids. The CDR3 loop reads CAIILIDGAYEQYL. The CDR3, as DNA: TGTGCCATCATCTTAATCGACGGAGCCTACGAGCAGTACTTG.

On this clonotype itself: One end of the junction does not line up with germline, which may come from a read error. The V and J genes are TRBV4-2 and TRBJ2-2, with D possibly matching TRBD2 (6 bases). The CDR3 loop spans 15 amino acids. Per germline, CDR1 LGHNA and CDR2 YNFKEQ. The chain's CDR3 is CVSSTERANTGELFF. The DNA of the CDR3 is TGTGTCAGCAGCACCGAGCGGGCGAACACCGGGGAGCTGTTTTTT.

V usage is TRBV29-1 and J usage is TRBJ2-3, with 9 bases matching TRBD1. Per the germline V gene, CDR1 is SQVTM and CDR2 is ANQGSEA. V lost 8 bases and J lost 5; bases outside the gene matches: 11. This CDR3 is 14 amino acids long. The CDR3 bases are TGCAGCTTAGTGGCCGGGACAGGGCTAGATACGCAGTATTTT. Amino acid sequence: CSLVAGTGLDTQYF.

This clonotype was counted ten times or more. The chain uses TRBV11-2 and TRBJ1-1; the match to TRBD1 covers 7 bases. V shed 7 bases, J shed 1 base, and the junction held 6 bases outside the gene matches. Germline loops: CDR1 SGHAT, CDR2 FQNNGV. The CDR3 has 14 amino acids. CDR3 nucleotide sequence: TGTGCCAGCAAAGCGGACAGGTCGAACACTGAAGCTTTCTTT. It encodes CASKADRSNTEAFF.

This clonotype appeared once. An end of the junction differs from the germline gene, which may be a read error. The chain employs TRBV12-3 or TRBV12-4 and TRBJ1-6; D gene unclear. There are 11 residues in the CDR3. The CDR3 DNA reads as TGTGCCAGCACCAATAATTCACGCCTCCACTTT. This gives the protein CASTNNSRLHF.

Regarding this clonotype: At one end, the junction sequence differs from germline, possibly due to a read error. V and J are TRBV6-6 and TRBJ1-1; the D gene is possibly TRBD1 (5 bases). Germline-derived CDR1 and CDR2 are MNHNY and SVGAGI (reference sequence). The CDR3 length is 14 residues. Here the CDR3 DNA reads TGTGCCAGCAGTTACGGGGGTCCGGACACTGAAGCTTACTTT. This sequence encodes CASSYGGPDTEAYF.

This chain joins TRBV7-9 and TRBJ2-5, with 7 bases that match TRBD1. The CDR3 consists of 13 residues. In germline, CDR1 is SEHNR, CDR2 FQNEAQ (reference sequence). The trim removed 11 bases at V and 4 bases at J, leaving 10 bases unmatched. The CDR3 loop is CAGSKTGTETQYF. CDR3 bases: TGTGCCGGGTCAAAGACAGGGACAGAGACCCAGTACTTC. Looking up the rest from reference TRBV7-9 and TRBJ2-5 gives the full variable domain: DTGVSQNPRHKITKRGQNVTFRCDPISEHNRLYWYRQTLGQGPEFLTYFQNEAQLEKSRLLSDRFSAERPKGSFSTLEIQRTEQGDSAMYLCAGSKTGTETQYFGPGTRLLVL.

A note on this clonotype: The germline gene is not matched at one end of the junction; a read error may be the cause. The V gene is TRBV5-1, the J gene TRBJ2-7; D remains unclear. Germline loops: CDR1 SGHRS, CDR2 YFSETQ. The CDR3 sequence is 13 residues long. The CDR3 protein is CATSFRVGYEQYF. The CDR3 region has the DNA TGCGCCACCAGCTTTCGGGTGGGCTACGAGCAGTACTTC.

This clonotype was observed many times. The V and J genes are TRBV11-2 and TRBJ2-7, with D perhaps TRBD2 (6 bases). V was cut by 1 base and J by 3 bases, with 13 bases left in between. CDR3 length equals 15 residues. Per germline, CDR1 SGHAT and CDR2 FQNNGV. The CDR3 nucleotides read TGTGCCAGCAGCTTAGTCAGGGTGCGGGGCTACGAGCAGTACTTC. This translates into CASSLVRVRGYEQYF.

With respect to this clonotype: Its ends do not fully match the called genes, so a read error is possible. The V gene is TRBV5-5, the J gene TRBJ2-3; tentative D call: TRBD2 (5 bases). In germline, CDR1 is SGHKS, CDR2 YYEKEE (reference sequence). This CDR3 comprises 15 residues. CDR3 region: CASNPSGVSTDTQYF. The DNA for the CDR3 is TGCGCCAGCAACCCTTCCGGGGTGAGCACAGATACGCAGTATTTT.

V usage is TRBV11-1 and J usage is TRBJ1-5; D may be TRBD1 (6 bases). The V end was cut by 7 bases, the J end by 11 bases, with 18 bases between. CDR3 length: 13 amino acids. Germline CDR1 and CDR2: SGHAT and FQDESV (reference sequence). The chain's CDR3 is CASIARKGQSQHF. CDR3 coding DNA: TGTGCCAGCATCGCGAGGAAAGGACAGTCCCAGCATTTT.

This clonotype came up many times. The chain has TRBV11-3 and TRBJ2-5; D gene uncertain. This CDR3 is 13 amino acids long. V shed 1 base and J shed 3 bases, with 6 bases lying between them. Germline values: CDR1 SGHNT, CDR2 YENEEA. The CDR3 nucleotides read TGTGCCAGCAGCTTAGCTCCGAAAGAGACCCAGTACTTC. It encodes CASSLAPKETQYF.

The J gene is TRBJ1-3, the V gene TRBV10-3; D gene unclear. Trimming cost V 3 bases and J 0 bases, with 15 bases left between them. The CDR3 runs to 17 residues. CDR1 is ENHRY, CDR2 SYGVKD, per germline. The chain's CDR3 is CAISEWRVISSGNTIYF. The CDR3 DNA reads TGTGCCATCAGTGAATGGAGGGTCATATCCTCTGGAAACACCATATATTTT.

V usage is TRBV12-3 or TRBV12-4 and J usage is TRBJ2-1; TRBD1 is a possible D gene (6 bases). V gave up 6 bases and J gave up 5 bases, with 17 bases separating them. The CDR3 extends over 15 amino acids. The CDR3 loop is CASSPPQGTHNEQFF. DNA of the CDR3: TGTGCCAGCAGCCCTCCACAGGGTACTCACAATGAGCAGTTCTTC.

A remark on this clonotype: One base away lies a much larger clone, so this may be a sequencing read error. The chain recombines TRBV29-1 with TRBJ2-1; D is possibly TRBD2 (6 bases). This CDR3 has 13 residues. The germline gives CDR1 SQVTM, CDR2 ANQGSEA. This CDR3 is CSVASGRANEQSF. In DNA, the CDR3 is TGCAGCGTTGCCAGCGGGCGGGCAAATGAGCAGTCCTTC.

This clonotype was observed a single time. This may come from a read error, since a much larger clone is one base off. The chain links TRBV11-3 to TRBJ2-7; TRBD1 matches at 7 bases. The CDR3 runs to 15 residues. Germline V gene sequence: CDR1 SGHNT, CDR2 YENEEA. CDR3 sequence (DNA): TGTGCCAGCAGCTCGGGACAGACCCCTTTCCACGAGGAGTACTTC. Translating gives CASSSGQTPFHEEYF.

Note on this clonotype: A read error may be the cause here, since a much bigger clone is one base away. The V and J genes are TRBV10-3 and TRBJ2-5; no reliable D call. The germline V and J ends were trimmed by 8 bases and 4 bases, with 8 bases remaining between them. The CDR3 is 11 residues long. The germline CDR1 and CDR2 sequences are ENHRY and SYGVKD. The chain's CDR3 is CAIGCRETQYF. Written as DNA, the CDR3 is TGTGCCATCGGGTGTCGAGAGACCCAGTACTTC.

This clonotype was observed a handful of times. The rearrangement joins TRBV4-1 to TRBJ2-3; 8 bases agree with TRBD1. V trimming: 5 bases; J trimming: 3 bases; junction bases outside the gene matches: 7. Germline V CDR1 and CDR2: MGHRA, YSYEKL. The CDR3 has 15 amino acids. The CDR3 nucleotides read TGCGCCAGCAGCACCAGGACAGGGTTGACAGATACGCAGTATTTT. Its translation: CASSTRTGLTDTQYF.

This chain uses TRBV10-1 with TRBJ2-3; D is undetermined. The CDR3 length is 15 residues. Trimming took off 0 bases at V and 3 bases at J, with 10 bases between the two ends. CDR1 WNHNN and CDR2 SYGVQD come from the germline V gene (reference sequence). CDR3 DNA sequence: TGCGCCAGCAGTGAGTCGCTTGAGGTGACAGATACGCAGTATTTT. Amino acids: CASSESLEVTDTQYF.

Details on this clonotype: One end of the junction fails to match germline, which may point to a read error. The chain joins TRBV11-2 to TRBJ2-1; TRBD2 matches 11 bases. The CDR3 is made up of 18 amino acids. Germline CDR1 SGHAT, CDR2 FQNNGV. DNA for the CDR3: TGTGTCAGCAGCCTACGACTAGCGGGATCTAGCTCCTACAGTGAGCAGTTCTTC. It yields the protein CVSSLRLAGSSSYSEQFF.

This chain uses TRBV29-1 with TRBJ2-4; D not resolved. V was shortened by 5 bases and J by 6 bases, with 20 bases between the two germline ends. The CDR3 totals 15 residues. Looked up from germline, CDR1 is SQVTM and CDR2 is ANQGSEA. The CDR3 DNA is TGCAGCGTTACATCGCAGACCGGGCTAAGAAACATTCAGTACTTC. Amino acids: CSVTSQTGLRNIQYF.

In the case of this clonotype: The junction differs from germline at one of its ends, possibly a read error. The genes are TRBV6-5 and TRBJ2-7, with D unresolved. This CDR3 region has 14 residues. In germline, CDR1 is MNHEY, CDR2 SVGAGI. CDR3 sequence reads: CASTSNSIPYEQYF. The CDR3 DNA reads as TGTGCCAGCACTTCCAACAGTATTCCCTACGAGCAGTATTTC.

Remarks on this clonotype: This may arise from a read error, as a much more abundant clone is one base away. The rearrangement uses TRBV11-2 and TRBJ1-3; the D gene is possibly TRBD1 (5 bases). The CDR3 is 16 residues long. Germline V lookup: CDR1 SGHAT, CDR2 FQNNGV. CDR3 DNA: TGTGACAGCAGTCCCACAGGCCCCAGCTCTGGAAACACCATATATTTT. Encoded protein: CDSSPTGPSSGNTIYF.

This chain links TRBV24-1 with TRBJ2-5; 7 bases are a match to TRBD1. The CDR3 is made up of 16 amino acids. Germline lookup yields CDR1 KGHDR and CDR2 SFDVKD. V lost 2 bases, J lost 1 base, and 6 bases stayed unmatched. CDR3 nucleotides: TGTGCCACCAGTGATTCACGCCGGGACAGCCAAGAGACCCAGTACTTC. This encodes CATSDSRRDSQETQYF.

In regard to this clonotype: Since the CDR3 does not end with the conserved phenylalanine or tryptophan, this likely comes from a read error. This sequence joins TRBV7-8 and TRBJ2-5; maybe TRBD1 (6 bases). Germline V gene data show CDR1 as SGHVS and CDR2 as FQNEAQ. The CDR3 spans 14 residues. V was pared by 1 base and J by 5 bases, with 11 bases between. The CDR3 loop reads CASSLDREQETQYS. In nucleotides, the CDR3 is TGTGCCAGCAGCTTAGACAGGGAGCAGGAGACCCAGTACTCC.

V and J are TRBV7-8 and TRBJ2-6, with D maybe TRBD1 (5 bases). The CDR3 is made up of 16 amino acids. V dropped 6 bases and J dropped 0 bases, with 12 bases sitting between them. The germline V gene encodes CDR1 SGHVS and CDR2 FQNEAQ. This chain's CDR3 is CASSLTGSSGANVLTF. The DNA for the CDR3 is TGTGCCAGCAGTCTAACAGGTTCCTCTGGGGCCAACGTCCTGACTTTC.

About this clonotype itself: Germline and junction disagree at one end, which may indicate a read error. J is TRBJ2-7 and V is TRBV11-2, with 7 bases aligning to TRBD1. Germline V gene lookup returns CDR1 SGHAT and CDR2 FQNNGV. The CDR3 length is 14 residues. The CDR3 sequence is CASSRRDSAYEQCF. DNA of the CDR3: TGTGCCAGCAGCCGTCGGGACAGTGCCTACGAGCAGTGCTTC.

This chain uses TRBV12-3 or TRBV12-4 with TRBJ1-1; perhaps TRBD1 as D (6 bases). This CDR3 is 14 amino acids long. V was pared by 7 bases and J by 5 bases, with 17 bases between. The CDR3 DNA reads as TGTGCCAGCACAAGAAACAGGGACTTGACTGAAGCTTTCTTT. It is translated as CASTRNRDLTEAFF.